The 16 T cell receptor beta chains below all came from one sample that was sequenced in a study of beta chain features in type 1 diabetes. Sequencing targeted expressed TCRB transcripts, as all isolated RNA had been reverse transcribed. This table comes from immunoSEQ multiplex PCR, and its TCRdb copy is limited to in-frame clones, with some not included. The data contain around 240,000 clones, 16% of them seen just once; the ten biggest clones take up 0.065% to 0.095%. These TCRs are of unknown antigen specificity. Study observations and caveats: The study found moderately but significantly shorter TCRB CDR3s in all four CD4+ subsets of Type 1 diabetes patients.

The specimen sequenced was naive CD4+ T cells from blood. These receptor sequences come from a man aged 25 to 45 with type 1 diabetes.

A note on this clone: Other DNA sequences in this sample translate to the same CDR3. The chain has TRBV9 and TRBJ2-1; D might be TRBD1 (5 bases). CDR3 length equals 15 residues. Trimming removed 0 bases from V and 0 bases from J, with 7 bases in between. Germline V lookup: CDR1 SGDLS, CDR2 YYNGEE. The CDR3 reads CASSVGQSSYNEQFF. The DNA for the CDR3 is TGTGCCAGCAGCGTAGGACAGAGCTCCTACAATGAGCAGTTCTTC.

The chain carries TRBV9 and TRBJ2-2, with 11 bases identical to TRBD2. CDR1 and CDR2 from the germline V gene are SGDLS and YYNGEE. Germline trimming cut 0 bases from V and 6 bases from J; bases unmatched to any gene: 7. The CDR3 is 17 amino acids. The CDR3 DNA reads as TGTGCCAGCAGCGTAGATCACCTAGCGGGAGGAGCCGGGGAGCTGTTTTTT. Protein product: CASSVDHLAGGAGELFF.

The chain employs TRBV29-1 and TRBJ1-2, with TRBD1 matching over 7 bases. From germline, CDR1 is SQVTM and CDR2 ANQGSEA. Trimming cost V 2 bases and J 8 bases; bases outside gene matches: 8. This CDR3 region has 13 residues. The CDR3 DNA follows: TGCAGCGTTGAACCAAGGGGGCAGGGCGGCTACACCTTC. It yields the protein CSVEPRGQGGYTF.

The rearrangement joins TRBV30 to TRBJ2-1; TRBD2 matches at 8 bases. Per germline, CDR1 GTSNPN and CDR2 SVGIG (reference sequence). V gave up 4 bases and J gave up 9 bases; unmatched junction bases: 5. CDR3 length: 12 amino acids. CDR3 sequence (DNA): TGTGCCTGGAACTCGGGAGGGGGTGAGCAGTTCTTC. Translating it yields CAWNSGGGEQFF.

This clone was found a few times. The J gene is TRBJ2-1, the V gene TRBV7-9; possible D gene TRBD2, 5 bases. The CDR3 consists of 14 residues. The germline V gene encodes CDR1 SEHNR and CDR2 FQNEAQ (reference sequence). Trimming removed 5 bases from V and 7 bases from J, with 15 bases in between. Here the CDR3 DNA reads TGTGCCAGCAGCACCGGGATGGCGGTGAATGAGCAGTTCTTC. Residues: CASSTGMAVNEQFF.

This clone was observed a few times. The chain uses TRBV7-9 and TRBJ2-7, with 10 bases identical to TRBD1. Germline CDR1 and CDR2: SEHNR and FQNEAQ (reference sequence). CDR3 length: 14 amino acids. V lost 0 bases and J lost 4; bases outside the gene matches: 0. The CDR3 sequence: CASSLAGQGYEQYF. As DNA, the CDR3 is TGTGCCAGCAGCTTAGCGGGACAGGGGTACGAGCAGTACTTC.

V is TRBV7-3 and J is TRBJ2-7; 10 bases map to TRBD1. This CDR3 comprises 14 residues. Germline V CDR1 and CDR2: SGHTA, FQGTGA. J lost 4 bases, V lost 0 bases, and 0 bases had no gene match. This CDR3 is CASSLTGQGYEQYF. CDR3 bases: TGTGCCAGCAGCTTAACGGGACAGGGGTACGAGCAGTACTTC.

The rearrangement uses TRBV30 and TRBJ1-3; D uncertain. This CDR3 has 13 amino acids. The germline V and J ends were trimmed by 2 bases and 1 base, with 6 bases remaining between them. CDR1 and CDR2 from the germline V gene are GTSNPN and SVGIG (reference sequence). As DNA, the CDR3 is TGTGCCTGGAGTTACCTTTCTGGAAACACCATATATTTT. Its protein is CAWSYLSGNTIYF.

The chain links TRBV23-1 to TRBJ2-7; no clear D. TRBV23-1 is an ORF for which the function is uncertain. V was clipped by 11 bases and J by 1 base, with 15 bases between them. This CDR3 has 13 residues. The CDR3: CASLDRYSYEQYF. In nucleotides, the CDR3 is TGCGCCTCCCTAGATCGATATTCCTACGAGCAGTACTTC.

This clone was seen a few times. This CDR3 is CSVVVFPGQGNLGSYNEQFF. CDR3 DNA sequence: TGCAGCGTTGTTGTGTTTCCGGGACAGGGAAATCTCGGCTCCTACAATGAGCAGTTCTTC. The chain is built from TRBV29-1 and TRBJ2-1, with 9 bases lining up with TRBD1. This CDR3 is built from 20 residues. V trimming: 4 bases; J trimming: 0 bases; junction bases outside the gene matches: 19. Germline CDR1 and CDR2: SQVTM and ANQGSEA.

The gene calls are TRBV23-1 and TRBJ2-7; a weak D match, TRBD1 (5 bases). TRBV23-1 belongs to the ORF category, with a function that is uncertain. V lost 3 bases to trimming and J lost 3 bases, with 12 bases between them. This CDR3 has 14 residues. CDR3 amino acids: CASSQLREHYEQYF. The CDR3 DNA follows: TGCGCCAGCAGTCAGCTCAGGGAACACTACGAGCAGTACTTC.

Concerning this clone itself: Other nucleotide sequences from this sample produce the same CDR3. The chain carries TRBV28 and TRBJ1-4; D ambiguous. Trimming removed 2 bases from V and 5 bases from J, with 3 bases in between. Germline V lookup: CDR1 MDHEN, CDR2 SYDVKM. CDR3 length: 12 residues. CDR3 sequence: CASSLQNEKLFF. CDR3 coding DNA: TGTGCCAGCAGTTTACAGAATGAAAAACTGTTTTTT.

The CDR3 loop is CASSLVRAEEQYF. Here the CDR3 DNA reads TGTGCCAGCAGCTTAGTGAGGGCCGAGGAGCAGTACTTC. The chain couples TRBV7-9 to TRBJ2-7; D possibly corresponds to TRBD2 (5 bases). The CDR3 consists of 13 residues. The germline V gene encodes CDR1 SEHNR and CDR2 FQNEAQ (reference sequence). Deletions cut 1 base from V and 7 bases from J, with 11 bases between.

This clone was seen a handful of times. This CDR3 is CAWRPNRGSSFF. The DNA of the CDR3 is TGTGCCTGGAGACCGAACCGGGGTTCGTCTTTCTTT. The chain employs TRBV30 and TRBJ1-1; no reliable D call. Germline CDR1 reads GTSNPN; CDR2 reads SVGIG (reference sequence). The CDR3 has 12 amino acids. V was shortened by 3 bases and J by 12 bases, with 17 bases between the two germline ends.

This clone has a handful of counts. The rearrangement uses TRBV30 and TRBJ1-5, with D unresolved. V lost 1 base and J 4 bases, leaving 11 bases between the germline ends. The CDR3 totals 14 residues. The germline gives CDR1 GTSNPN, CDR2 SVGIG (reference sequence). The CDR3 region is CAWSALTVNQPQHF. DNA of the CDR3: TGTGCCTGGAGTGCTTTAACGGTGAATCAGCCCCAGCATTTT.

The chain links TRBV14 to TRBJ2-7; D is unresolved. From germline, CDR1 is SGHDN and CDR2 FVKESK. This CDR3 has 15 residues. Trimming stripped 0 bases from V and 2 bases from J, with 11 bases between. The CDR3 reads CASSQDSQLAYEQYF. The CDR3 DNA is TGTGCCAGCAGCCAAGATTCACAGCTTGCCTACGAGCAGTACTTC.